These 27 T cell receptor beta chains came from one sample sequenced in a study of T-cell memory formation after mild COVID-19. TCRdb reprocessed the 5' RACE reads with MiXCR, giving one entry per CDR3 protein. The sample contains around 340,000 distinct CDR3 sequences, about an eighth of which appear only once. Source material: PBMCs or a T cell subset sorted from them (not recorded which). These receptors were collected from a man aged 18 to 29 who had mild COVID-19 (a few samples of this study predate the infection). Cell type and time point are not known.

The chain uses TRBV6-5 and TRBJ2-7; unclear D gene. The length of the CDR3 is 11 residues. With 2 bases removed from V and 6 bases from J, the gap between germline ends came to 5 bases. Germline-derived CDR1 and CDR2 are MNHEY and SVGAGI. CDR3: CASSYGPEQYF. The CDR3 DNA follows: TGTGCCAGCAGTTACGGCCCCGAGCAGTACTTC.

The CDR3 spells CASSRDGPNTGELFF. CDR3 bases: TGTGCCAGCAGCCGGGACGGACCGAACACCGGGGAGCTGTTTTTT. The chain recombines TRBV11-1 with TRBJ2-2, with D perhaps given as TRBD1 or TRBD2 (5 bases each). The length of the CDR3 is 15 residues. V was shortened by 5 bases and J by 0 bases, with 10 bases between the two germline ends. Germline lookup yields CDR1 SGHAT and CDR2 FQDESV (reference sequence). The full variable domain, with the rest looked up from reference TRBV11-1 and TRBJ2-2, is EAEVAQSPRYKITEKSQAVAFWCDPISGHATLYWYRQILGQGPELLVQFQDESVVDDSQLPKDRFSAERLKGVDSTLKIQPAELGDSAMYLCASSRDGPNTGELFFGEGSRLTVL.

This clonotype has a count of ten or more. J is TRBJ2-2 and V is TRBV10-3; no firm D call. The CDR3 has 12 amino acids. Germline CDR1 ENHRY, CDR2 SYGVKD. V was clipped by 4 bases and J by 3 bases, with 3 bases between them. The CDR3 here is CAISVDTGELFF. CDR3 sequence (DNA): TGTGCCATCAGTGTTGACACCGGGGAGCTGTTTTTT.

This clonotype appeared a few times. V is TRBV20-1 and J is TRBJ1-2, with D possibly TRBD1 on 6 matching bases. Trimming cost V 3 bases and J 5 bases, with 16 bases left between them. Germline assignment: CDR1 DFQATT and CDR2 SNEGSKA (reference sequence). This CDR3 is built from 14 residues. The CDR3 is CSASPPGGGYGYTF. CDR3 sequence (DNA): TGCAGTGCTAGCCCCCCGGGAGGGGGTTATGGCTACACCTTC.

This clonotype was observed many times. With a much larger clone just one base away, this may be a read error. The chain couples TRBV3-1 to TRBJ1-1, with D hard to call. The germline V gene encodes CDR1 LGHDT and CDR2 YNNKEL (reference sequence). Trimming pared 6 bases from V and 3 bases from J, leaving 2 bases between. The CDR3 length is 10 residues. The CDR3 spells CASRDTEAFF. The CDR3 DNA reads TGTGCCAGCAGGGACACTGAAGCTTTCTTT.

The chain joins TRBV7-8 to TRBJ2-1; TRBD2 matches 8 bases. Germline V gives CDR1 SGHVS, CDR2 FQNEAQ. This CDR3 has 14 amino acids. Losses at the gene ends were 4 bases for V and 4 bases for J; bases not matched to a gene: 3. The CDR3 region is CASSSTSAYNEQFF. The CDR3 DNA reads as TGTGCCAGCAGCTCGACTAGCGCTTACAATGAGCAGTTCTTC.

There are a few counts of this clonotype. The chain links TRBV7-9 to TRBJ2-1, with 7 bases identical to TRBD1. Losses at the gene ends were 5 bases for V and 4 bases for J; bases not matched to a gene: 11. This CDR3 contains 16 residues. Per the germline V gene, CDR1 is SEHNR and CDR2 is FQNEAQ (reference sequence). CDR3 amino acids: CASSPSKNRGYNEQFF. The CDR3 DNA is TGTGCCAGCAGCCCTAGTAAGAACAGGGGTTACAATGAGCAGTTCTTC.

V and J are TRBV19 and TRBJ1-1; TRBD1 might be the D (5 bases). CDR1 is LNHDA, CDR2 SQIVND, per germline (reference sequence). The CDR3 runs 13 residues. The V and J ends lost 7 bases and 1 base respectively, with 10 bases between them. This CDR3 is CASMGGWNTEAFF. CDR3 coding DNA: TGTGCCAGTATGGGGGGGTGGAACACTGAAGCTTTCTTT.

This chain connects TRBV25-1 to TRBJ1-2, with 8 bases aligning to TRBD1. This CDR3 is built from 16 residues. Germline lookup yields CDR1 MGHDK and CDR2 SYGVNS. J was trimmed by 10 bases and V by 3 bases; bases with no gene match: 16. The CDR3 DNA reads as TGTGCCAGCAGTGATAGTTACGCAGGGGGCGCATGGCACTACACCTTC. Translated: CASSDSYAGGAWHYTF.

This clonotype was counted a few times. V usage is TRBV19 and J usage is TRBJ1-2; D perhaps matches TRBD1 (6 bases). V lost 6 bases, J lost 6 bases, and 14 bases lay in between. The CDR3 extends over 13 amino acids. Germline assignment: CDR1 LNHDA and CDR2 SQIVND (reference sequence). The CDR3 region is CASRPTGYHGYTF. In nucleotides, the CDR3 is TGTGCCAGTAGGCCAACAGGGTATCATGGCTACACCTTC.

This clonotype occurred many times. This sequence joins TRBV11-2 and TRBJ1-5; tentatively, D is TRBD1 (5 bases). The CDR3 has 16 residues. The germline gives CDR1 SGHAT, CDR2 FQNNGV. V was shortened by 3 bases and J by 2 bases, with 14 bases between the two germline ends. The CDR3 loop reads CASSFCGGMGNQPQHF. CDR3 bases: TGTGCCAGCAGCTTCTGTGGGGGGATGGGCAATCAGCCCCAGCATTTT.

This clonotype was detected only a few times. V and J are TRBV7-9 and TRBJ2-3; TRBD2 matches 9 bases. The germline gives CDR1 SEHNR, CDR2 FQNEAQ (reference sequence). The CDR3 has 15 residues. V shed 5 bases, J shed 4 bases, and the junction held 7 bases outside the gene matches. The CDR3 protein is CASSAPQRGADTQYF. In DNA, the CDR3 is TGTGCCAGCAGCGCCCCCCAGCGGGGGGCAGATACGCAGTATTTT.

The chain recombines TRBV14 with TRBJ2-3; 7 nucleotides agree with TRBD1. The CDR3 loop spans 14 amino acids. V shed 2 bases and J 3 bases; nucleotides not matched to a gene: 2. The germline CDR1 and CDR2 sequences are SGHDN and FVKESK. CDR3 residues: CASSQPGQTDTQYF. CDR3 nucleotide sequence: TGTGCCAGCAGCCAACCGGGACAGACAGATACGCAGTATTTT.

The chain combines TRBV6-1 with TRBJ1-1, with D unclear. The CDR3 consists of 15 residues. Germline V gives CDR1 MNHNS, CDR2 SASEGT. V lost 1 base and J 3 bases, leaving 12 bases between the germline ends. CDR3 nucleotide sequence: TGTGCCAGCAGTGAAGAGCCTCAGGACGACACTGAAGCTTTCTTT. It codes for CASSEEPQDDTEAFF.

This clonotype was counted a few times. This chain joins TRBV7-9 and TRBJ2-3; possibly TRBD2 for D (6 bases). The germline gives CDR1 SEHNR, CDR2 FQNEAQ (reference sequence). This CDR3 has 16 residues. Trimming took 2 bases from V and 6 from J, leaving 18 bases between them. The CDR3 bases are TGTGCCAGCAGCTTACTTCGCGGGGTGAGCCGGGATACGCAGTATTTT. This sequence encodes CASSLLRGVSRDTQYF.

The gene calls are TRBV7-8 and TRBJ2-7; 11 nucleotides agree with TRBD2. The germline V gene encodes CDR1 SGHVS and CDR2 FQNEAQ. The trim removed 5 bases at V and 3 bases at J, leaving 3 bases unmatched. The CDR3 runs 14 residues. The CDR3 loop is CASSPTSGDYEQYV. The CDR3 DNA is TGTGCCAGCAGCCCGACTAGCGGGGACTACGAGCAGTACGTC.

This clonotype was seen many times. The genes are TRBV7-2 and TRBJ2-3; D is unresolved. CDR3 length equals 12 residues. Germline V gene sequence: CDR1 SGHTA, CDR2 FQGNSA. Trimming left V 5 bases short and J 5 bases short, with 8 bases between. CDR3: CASSLNRDTQYF. CDR3 in DNA: TGTGCCAGCAGCCTTAATAGAGATACGCAGTATTTT. Variable domain in full (rest from reference TRBV7-2 and TRBJ2-3): GAGVSQSPSNKVTEKGKDVELRCDPISGHTALYWYRQSLGQGLEFLIYFQGNSAPDKSGLPSDRFSAERTGGSVSTLTIQRTQQEDSAVYLCASSLNRDTQYFGPGTRLTVL.

This clonotype was detected a few times. The chain combines TRBV12-3 or TRBV12-4 with TRBJ1-6; D remains unclear. Between the trimmed V and J ends, which lost 6 bases and 7 bases, there was a span of 13 bases. This CDR3 is 14 amino acids long. CDR3 DNA sequence: TGTGCCAGCAGCAAAGCCGGCGGGAATTCACCCCTCCACTTT. As protein: CASSKAGGNSPLHF.

Only a few counts were recorded for this clonotype. This sequence joins TRBV3-1 and TRBJ2-5; no reliable D call. Germline V lookup: CDR1 LGHDT, CDR2 YNNKEL (reference sequence). Trimming removed 6 bases from V and 4 bases from J, with 9 bases in between. The CDR3 has 12 amino acids. The CDR3 DNA reads TGTGCCAGCAGATCCCCCGGAGAGACCCAGTACTTC. Translation gives CASRSPGETQYF.

This chain links TRBV4-1 with TRBJ2-1; 7 bases agree with TRBD1. With V trimmed by 3 bases and J by 5 bases, 7 bases remained unmatched. Germline V gene sequence: CDR1 MGHRA, CDR2 YSYEKL. CDR3 length: 15 amino acids. The CDR3 DNA is TGCGCCAGCAGCCAGAGGGACAGTATTAACAATGAGCAGTTCTTC. Protein sequence: CASSQRDSINNEQFF.

The J gene is TRBJ2-7, the V gene TRBV6-1; D uncertain. The CDR3 spans 13 residues. V dropped 1 base and J dropped 6 bases, with 10 bases sitting between them. In germline, CDR1 is MNHNS, CDR2 SASEGT. The CDR3 sequence: CASSEEVASEQYV. CDR3 in DNA: TGTGCCAGCAGTGAAGAGGTGGCTAGCGAGCAGTACGTC.

This rearrangement joins TRBV18 to TRBJ2-5; D not resolved. Trimming removed 2 bases at V and 2 bases at J, with 9 bases between. Germline V gene data show CDR1 as KGHSH and CDR2 as LQKENI. The CDR3 extends over 14 amino acids. CDR3 nucleotide sequence: TGTGCCAGCTCACCAGGCCGGGCTCAAGAGACCCAGTACTTC. It encodes CASSPGRAQETQYF.

This chain joins TRBV6-5 and TRBJ1-1; no clear D gene. Trimming took off 6 bases at V and 5 bases at J, with 10 bases between the two ends. The V gene's germline CDR1 is MNHEY and CDR2 SVGAGI. The CDR3 spans 12 residues. CDR3 in DNA: TGTGCCAGCAGGGATTGGACGACTGAAGCTTTCTTT. Amino acids: CASRDWTTEAFF.

The sample holds a few counts of this clonotype. This CDR3 reads CASSGAGTGAFGYTF. CDR3 coding DNA: TGTGCCAGCAGCGGCGCCGGGACAGGGGCTTTCGGCTACACCTTC. The chain joins TRBV9 to TRBJ1-2, with 10 bases matching TRBD1. The CDR3 contains 15 residues. Trimming removed 3 bases from V and 8 bases from J; junction bases left unmatched: 10. Germline CDR1 is SGDLS and CDR2 is YYNGEE.

This clonotype was detected only a few times. The chain joins TRBV5-1 to TRBJ1-1; D not certain. Trimming took 4 bases from V and 0 from J, leaving 13 bases between them. The CDR3 is 15 amino acids. CDR1 and CDR2 (germline): SGHRS, YFSETQ. CDR3 loop: CASSPRSGMNTEAFF. The CDR3 DNA follows: TGCGCCAGCAGCCCCAGATCAGGTATGAACACTGAAGCTTTCTTT.

This chain links TRBV18 with TRBJ1-3; D may be TRBD1 (6 bases). V gave up 8 bases and J gave up 0 bases, with 8 bases separating them. Germline V gene data show CDR1 as KGHSH and CDR2 as LQKENI. The CDR3 sequence is 13 residues long. Here the CDR3 DNA reads TGTGCCAGCACGGACAGCTCTGGAAACACCATATATTTT. Translated, it gives CASTDSSGNTIYF.

The J gene is TRBJ1-5, the V gene TRBV6-1, with D maybe TRBD1 (5 bases). CDR3 length: 15 amino acids. Germline-derived CDR1 and CDR2 are MNHNS and SASEGT. V was pared by 6 bases and J by 2 bases, with 14 bases between. The chain's CDR3 is CASRRVRGGNQPQHF. In nucleotides, the CDR3 is TGTGCCAGCAGGAGGGTAAGGGGTGGCAATCAGCCCCAGCATTTT.